These 28 T cell receptor beta chains originate from one sample sequenced in a study of CD8+ T cells in alopecia areata. Treatment here: oral pan-JAK inhibitor, 5-10 mg twice daily. Extracted RNA was reverse transcribed, and the resulting cDNA served as sequencing template. Here immunoSEQ multiplex PCR was the method, and the copy in TCRdb shows in-frame clones only, minus some. The table records 60,000 to 85,000 clones, around 66% of them present only once. Sequences were derived from CD8+ T cells sorted from blood, sampled at week 24, from a patient treated with tofacitinib. Source of these receptors: a human donor with alopecia areata.

V gene TRBV10-3 combines with J gene TRBJ2-7, with 9 nucleotides matching TRBD1. Unmatched junction bases numbered 11, after V lost 10 bases and J lost 1 base. In germline, CDR1 is ENHRY, CDR2 SYGVKD. There are 15 residues in the CDR3. CDR3 nucleotide sequence: TGTGCCACCTTGGGATGGGACAGGGAGTCCTACGAGCAGTACTTC. Protein product: CATLGWDRESYEQYF.

The V gene is TRBV18, the J gene TRBJ1-1; the match to TRBD1 covers 7 bases. Germline CDR1 KGHSH, CDR2 LQKENI. The V segment lost 6 bases and the J segment 7 bases; nucleotides outside the gene matches: 5. The CDR3 sequence is 12 residues long. The CDR3 DNA sequence: TGTGCCAGCTCGGTCTACAGGGGTGAAGCTTTCTTT. This translates into CASSVYRGEAFF.

The V and J genes are TRBV2 and TRBJ2-3; TRBD1 matches at 7 bases. The CDR3 extends over 19 amino acids. Germline loops: CDR1 SNHLY, CDR2 FYNNEI. Germline trimming cut 6 bases from V and 4 bases from J; bases unmatched to any gene: 22. The CDR3 spells CASSYNEGARVWLADTQYF. The CDR3 bases are TGTGCCAGCAGCTACAACGAGGGGGCCAGGGTTTGGTTGGCAGATACGCAGTATTTT.

This clone was found many times. The CDR3 DNA sequence: TGCAGCGTTGAAGAAAGAGTCCAGGGAGGAGAGACCCAGTACTTC. It is translated as CSVEERVQGGETQYF. The chain is built from TRBV29-1 and TRBJ2-5; D might be TRBD2 (6 bases). This CDR3 region has 15 residues. The V and J ends lost 0 bases and 4 bases respectively, with 15 bases between them. The germline gives CDR1 SQVTM, CDR2 ANQGSEA.

This clone was detected only a few times. This chain joins TRBV30 and TRBJ2-3; D gene ambiguous. The CDR3 extends over 12 amino acids. Looked up from germline, CDR1 is GTSNPN and CDR2 is SVGIG (reference sequence). The ends were cut back, 0 bases at V and 5 bases at J, with 6 bases in the middle. In DNA, the CDR3 is TGTGCCTGGAGTGTAGCAGGAGATACGCAGTATTTT. Encoded protein: CAWSVAGDTQYF.

The chain employs TRBV29-1 and TRBJ2-1, with D possibly being TRBD1 or TRBD2 (5 bases each). Per the germline V gene, CDR1 is SQVTM and CDR2 is ANQGSEA. V was cut by 3 bases and J by 4 bases, with 13 bases left in between. The CDR3 length is 14 residues. The CDR3 DNA reads as TGCAGCGTTGAGGGGGATGGGGTTTACAATGAGCAGTTCTTC. This sequence encodes CSVEGDGVYNEQFF.

This clone was recorded only once. The chain links TRBV5-1 to TRBJ2-1; the match to TRBD1 covers 7 bases. The V segment lost 0 bases and the J segment 7 bases; nucleotides outside the gene matches: 13. The CDR3 totals 17 residues. Per germline, CDR1 SGHRS and CDR2 YFSETQ. CDR3 nucleotides: TGCGCCAGCAGCTTGGTGGGCCTAGGGACGGGACAGAATGAGCAGTTCTTC. The encoded protein is CASSLVGLGTGQNEQFF.

The chain couples TRBV5-1 to TRBJ2-5, with 11 bases fitting TRBD2. V shed 3 bases and J 4 bases; nucleotides not matched to a gene: 5. Germline V lookup: CDR1 SGHRS, CDR2 YFSETQ. The CDR3 loop spans 15 amino acids. The CDR3 region is CASSSLAGGRETQYF. In nucleotides, the CDR3 is TGCGCCAGCAGCTCCTTAGCGGGGGGGCGAGAGACCCAGTACTTC.

This chain connects TRBV14 to TRBJ2-5; 8 nucleotides agree with TRBD2. Germline loops: CDR1 SGHDN, CDR2 FVKESK. The CDR3 is 14 residues long. V gave up 7 bases and J gave up 5 bases; unmatched junction bases: 9. CDR3 region: CASKGGTSDETQYF. The CDR3 DNA reads TGTGCCAGCAAGGGCGGGACTAGTGACGAGACCCAGTACTTC.

The chain combines TRBV5-1 with TRBJ2-7; D possibly matches TRBD1 or TRBD2 (7 bases each). Germline loops: CDR1 SGHRS, CDR2 YFSETQ. The CDR3 is 11 residues long. V lost 6 bases and J 5 bases, leaving 9 bases between the germline ends. CDR3 in amino acids: CASTGGDEQYF. As DNA, the CDR3 is TGCGCCAGCACAGGGGGGGACGAGCAGTACTTC.

In its sample, this clone was seen a few times. The V and J genes are TRBV5-1 and TRBJ2-7, with D possibly matching TRBD1 (6 bases). Trimming stripped 4 bases from V and 2 bases from J, with 10 bases between. The CDR3 consists of 13 residues. Per germline, CDR1 SGHRS and CDR2 YFSETQ. CDR3 protein: CASSTGQTYEQYF. CDR3 sequence (DNA): TGCGCCAGCAGCACGGGACAAACCTACGAGCAGTACTTC.

The chain is built from TRBV30 and TRBJ1-2; 7 nucleotides agree with TRBD1. V was clipped by 2 bases and J by 8 bases; unmatched bases: 8. This CDR3 region has 13 residues. CDR1 is GTSNPN, CDR2 SVGIG, per germline (reference sequence). CDR3 bases: TGTGCCTGGAGTCCCACAGGGGCGGAAGGCTACACCTTC. Translation: CAWSPTGAEGYTF. The full variable domain, in which reference TRBV30 and TRBJ1-2 provide the parts outside the CDR3, is SQTIHQWPATLVQPVGSPLSLECTVEGTSNPNLYWYRQAAGRGLQLLFYSVGIGQISSEVPQNLSASRPQDRQFILSSKKLLLSDSGFYLCAWSPTGAEGYTFGSGTRLTVV.

V gene TRBV11-2 combines with J gene TRBJ2-3; 11 nucleotides agree with TRBD2. V gave up 5 bases and J gave up 4 bases; unmatched junction bases: 5. This CDR3 is 15 amino acids long. Germline V gives CDR1 SGHAT, CDR2 FQNNGV. CDR3 DNA sequence: TGTGCCAGCAGCACCGGGACTAGCGGCCCAGATACGCAGTATTTT. As protein: CASSTGTSGPDTQYF. The complete variable domain, with remaining parts taken from reference TRBV11-2 and TRBJ2-3, reads EAGVAQSPRYKIIEKRQSVAFWCNPISGHATLYWYQQILGQGPKLLIQFQNNGVVDDSQLPKDRFSAERLKGVDSTLKIQPAKLEDSAVYLCASSTGTSGPDTQYFGPGTRLTVL.

The chain is built from TRBV10-3 and TRBJ1-5; TRBD1 matches 8 bases. The germline CDR1 and CDR2 sequences are ENHRY and SYGVKD. The CDR3 has 14 residues. J lost 3 bases, V lost 5 bases, and 3 bases had no gene match. The CDR3 DNA sequence: TGTGCCATCAGTACAGGGGGATACAATCAGCCCCAGCATTTT. This translates into CAISTGGYNQPQHF.

J is TRBJ2-7 and V is TRBV30; 12 bases align to TRBD2. Trimming removed 0 bases from V and 2 bases from J; junction bases left unmatched: 8. Germline CDR1 and CDR2: GTSNPN and SVGIG (reference sequence). The CDR3 spans 17 residues. The DNA of the CDR3 is TGTGCCTGGAGTGTAACTAGCGGGAGGTCGTACCCCTACGAGCAGTACTTC. It is translated as CAWSVTSGRSYPYEQYF.

The CDR3 sequence: CASSGASGRGYQETQYF. The CDR3 coding sequence is TGTGCCAGCAGTGGGGCTAGCGGGAGGGGTTACCAAGAGACCCAGTACTTC. The chain couples TRBV2 to TRBJ2-5; 12 nucleotides agree with TRBD2. The CDR3 runs 17 residues. Germline CDR1 is SNHLY and CDR2 is FYNNEI. V was pared by 4 bases and J by 0 bases, with 6 bases of the junction left unmatched.

J is TRBJ2-3 and V is TRBV4-2; possible D gene TRBD2, 5 bases. This CDR3 region has 15 residues. Per germline, CDR1 LGHNA and CDR2 YNFKEQ. V was pared by 4 bases and J by 0 bases, with 11 bases between. The chain's CDR3 is CASSPAAYSTDTQYF. The CDR3 DNA reads as TGTGCCAGCAGCCCAGCGGCCTATAGCACAGATACGCAGTATTTT.

This clone was detected a few times. V and J are TRBV29-1 and TRBJ2-2; the match to TRBD2 covers 16 bases. Germline V gene lookup returns CDR1 SQVTM and CDR2 ANQGSEA. Trimming at V came to 6 bases and at J to 2 bases, leaving 6 bases not matched to a gene. The CDR3 sequence is 17 residues long. CDR3 in DNA: TGCAGCGTCGAGGGGACTAGCGGGAGGGAAAACACCGGGGAGCTGTTTTTT. It encodes CSVEGTSGRENTGELFF.

This clone was seen more than once but under ten times. In DNA form, the CDR3 reads TGTGCCAGCAGTTTACGGGACAGGGCATACGAGCAGTACTTC. Translation gives CASSLRDRAYEQYF. J is TRBJ2-7 and V is TRBV27; 9 positions match TRBD1. The CDR3 contains 14 residues. From germline, CDR1 is MNHEY and CDR2 SMNVEV (reference sequence). J lost 4 bases, V lost 2 bases, and 3 bases had no gene match.

The chain employs TRBV27 and TRBJ2-7; D is possibly TRBD2 (6 bases). Germline V lookup: CDR1 MNHEY, CDR2 SMNVEV (reference sequence). This CDR3 contains 14 residues. V shed 3 bases and J shed 4 bases, with 13 bases lying between them. The CDR3 spells CASSLGGDGYEQYF. In nucleotides, the CDR3 is TGTGCCAGCAGTTTGGGGGGTGATGGATACGAGCAGTACTTC.

V gene TRBV9 combines with J gene TRBJ2-7; D may match TRBD1 or TRBD2 (5 bases each). Germline CDR1 SGDLS, CDR2 YYNGEE. The CDR3 runs to 15 residues. The V and J ends lost 0 bases and 3 bases respectively, with 13 bases between them. CDR3 sequence: CASSVGGTADYEQYF. In DNA, the CDR3 is TGTGCCAGCAGCGTAGGGGGCACAGCGGACTACGAGCAGTACTTC.

V and J are TRBV27 and TRBJ2-1; 11 bases are shared with TRBD2. Germline lookup yields CDR1 MNHEY and CDR2 SMNVEV (reference sequence). V gave up 6 bases and J gave up 8 bases; unmatched junction bases: 15. This CDR3 comprises 17 residues. The CDR3 reads CASSPIGSGRAGHEQFF. CDR3 DNA sequence: TGTGCCAGCAGCCCTATCGGTAGCGGGAGGGCTGGTCATGAGCAGTTCTTC.

The V gene is TRBV5-6, the J gene TRBJ2-5, with D perhaps matching TRBD1 or TRBD2 (5 bases each). The CDR3 covers 13 residues. Deletions cut 4 bases from V and 4 bases from J, with 11 bases between. CDR1 and CDR2 from the germline V gene are SGHDT and YYEEEE. As DNA, the CDR3 is TGTGCCAGCAGCACGGGGCAGGGAGAGACCCAGTACTTC. This encodes CASSTGQGETQYF.

The chain carries TRBV4-1 and TRBJ2-1; TRBD1 or TRBD2 may be the D gene (7 bases each). The CDR3 length is 17 residues. The ends were cut back, 5 bases at V and 2 bases at J, with 19 bases in the middle. CDR1 and CDR2 (germline): MGHRA, YSYEKL. The CDR3 sequence is CASSSPRGRETYNEQFF. The CDR3 DNA is TGCGCCAGCAGCTCTCCGAGGGGGCGGGAGACCTACAATGAGCAGTTCTTC.

This chain uses TRBV4-1 with TRBJ1-2, with 10 positions matching TRBD1. V shed 0 bases and J 3 bases; nucleotides not matched to a gene: 10. Per germline, CDR1 MGHRA and CDR2 YSYEKL. This CDR3 spans 18 amino acids. The chain's CDR3 is CASSQDQWGQGSHYGYTF. The CDR3 nucleotides read TGCGCCAGCAGCCAAGATCAATGGGGACAGGGGAGCCACTATGGCTACACCTTC.

The V call is TRBV1, the J call TRBJ2-4; TRBD2 was called by the table and not checked on the DNA. TRBV1 is listed as a pseudogene. The CDR3 is 14 residues long. Written as DNA, the CDR3 is TGCACCAGCAGCTTCCTAGCGGGGGACAGCATTCAGTACTTC. Translated: CTSSFLAGDSIQYF.

The chain joins TRBV7-2 to TRBJ2-7; 11 positions agree with TRBD2. Germline CDR1 and CDR2: SGHTA and FQGNSA. Trimming cost V 1 base and J 0 bases; bases outside gene matches: 8. CDR3 size: 18 residues. This CDR3 is CASSLEIRLAGGSYEQYF. The CDR3 region has the DNA TGTGCCAGCAGCTTAGAAATAAGGCTAGCGGGAGGCTCCTACGAGCAGTACTTC.

V usage is TRBV7-9 and J usage is TRBJ1-5; tentative D call: TRBD1 (6 bases). From germline, CDR1 is SEHNR and CDR2 FQNEAQ (reference sequence). The CDR3 totals 16 residues. Trimming pared 1 base from V and 3 bases from J, leaving 13 bases between. The CDR3 here is CASSLGAQGHNQPQHF. The CDR3 coding sequence is TGTGCCAGCAGCTTAGGGGCCCAGGGGCACAATCAGCCCCAGCATTTT.